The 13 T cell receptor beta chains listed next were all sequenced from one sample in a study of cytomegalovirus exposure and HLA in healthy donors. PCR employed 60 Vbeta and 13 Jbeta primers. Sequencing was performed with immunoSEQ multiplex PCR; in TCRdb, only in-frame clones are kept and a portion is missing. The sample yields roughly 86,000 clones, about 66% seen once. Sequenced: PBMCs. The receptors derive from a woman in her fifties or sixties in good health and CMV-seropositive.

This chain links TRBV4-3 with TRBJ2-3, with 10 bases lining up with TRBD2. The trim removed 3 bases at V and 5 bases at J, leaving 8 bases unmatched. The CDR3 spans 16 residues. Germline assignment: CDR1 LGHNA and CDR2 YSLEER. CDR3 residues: CASSHPRSGGEDTQYF. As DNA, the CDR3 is TGCGCCAGCAGCCACCCGAGGAGCGGGGGGGAAGATACGCAGTATTTT.

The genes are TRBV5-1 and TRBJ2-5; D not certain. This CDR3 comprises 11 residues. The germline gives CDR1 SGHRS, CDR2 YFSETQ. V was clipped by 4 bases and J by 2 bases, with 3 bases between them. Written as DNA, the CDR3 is TGCGCCAGCAGCCAACAAGAGACCCAGTACTTC. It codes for CASSQQETQYF.

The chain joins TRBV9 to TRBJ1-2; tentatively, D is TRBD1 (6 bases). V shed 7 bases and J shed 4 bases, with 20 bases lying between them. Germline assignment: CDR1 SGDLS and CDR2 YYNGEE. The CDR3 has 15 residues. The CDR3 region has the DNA TGTGCCAGCTCCCCTTCGGACAGATCATCCTATGGCTACACCTTC. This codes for CASSPSDRSSYGYTF.

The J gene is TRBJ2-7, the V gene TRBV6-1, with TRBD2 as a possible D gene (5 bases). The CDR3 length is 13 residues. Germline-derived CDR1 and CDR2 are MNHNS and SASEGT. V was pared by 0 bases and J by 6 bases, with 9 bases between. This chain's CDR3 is CASSEAWGAEQYF. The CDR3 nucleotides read TGTGCCAGCAGTGAAGCCTGGGGAGCCGAGCAGTACTTC.

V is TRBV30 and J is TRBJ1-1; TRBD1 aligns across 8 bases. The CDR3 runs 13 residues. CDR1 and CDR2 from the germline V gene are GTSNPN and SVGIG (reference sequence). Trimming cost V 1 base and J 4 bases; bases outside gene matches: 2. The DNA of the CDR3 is TGTGCCTGGAGTGCCGGACAGGGCACTGAAGCTTTCTTT. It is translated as CAWSAGQGTEAFF.

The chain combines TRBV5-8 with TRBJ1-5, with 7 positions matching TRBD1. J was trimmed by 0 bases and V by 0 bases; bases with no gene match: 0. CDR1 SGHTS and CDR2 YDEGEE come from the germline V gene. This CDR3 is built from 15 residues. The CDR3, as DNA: TGTGCCAGCAGCTTGGGGGACAGTAGCAATCAGCCCCAGCATTTT. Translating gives CASSLGDSSNQPQHF. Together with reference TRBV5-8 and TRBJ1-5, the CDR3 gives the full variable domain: EAGVTQSPTHLIKTRGQQATLRCSPISGHTSVYWYQQALGLGLQFLLWYDEGEERNRGNFPPRFSGRQFPNYSSELNVNALELEDSALYLCASSLGDSSNQPQHFGDGTRLSIL.

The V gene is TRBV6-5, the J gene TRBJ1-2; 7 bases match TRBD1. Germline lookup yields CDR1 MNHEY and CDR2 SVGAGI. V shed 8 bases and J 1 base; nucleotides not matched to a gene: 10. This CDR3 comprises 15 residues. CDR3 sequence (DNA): TGTGCCAGCGAAGACAGGGTGGGGAGTAACTATGGCTACACCTTC. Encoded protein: CASEDRVGSNYGYTF.

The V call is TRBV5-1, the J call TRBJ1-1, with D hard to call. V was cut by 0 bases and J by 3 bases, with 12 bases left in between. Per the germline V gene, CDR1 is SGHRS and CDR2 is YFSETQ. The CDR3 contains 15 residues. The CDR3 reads CASSLEPGLDTEAFF. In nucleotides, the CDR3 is TGCGCCAGCAGCTTGGAGCCGGGATTGGACACTGAAGCTTTCTTT.

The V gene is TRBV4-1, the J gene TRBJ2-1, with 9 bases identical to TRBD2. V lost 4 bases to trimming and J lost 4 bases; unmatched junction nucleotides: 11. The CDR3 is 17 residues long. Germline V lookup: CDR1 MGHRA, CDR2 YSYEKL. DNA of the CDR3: TGCGCCAGCAGCCCCGCCCAGGGACTAGCCGCTTACAATGAGCAGTTCTTC. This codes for CASSPAQGLAAYNEQFF.

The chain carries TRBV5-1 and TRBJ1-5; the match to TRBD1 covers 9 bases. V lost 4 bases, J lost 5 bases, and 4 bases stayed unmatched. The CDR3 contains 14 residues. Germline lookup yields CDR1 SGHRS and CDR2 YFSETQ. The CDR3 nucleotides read TGCGCCAGCAGCGAGGGACAGGGAGATCAGCCCCAGCATTTT. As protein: CASSEGQGDQPQHF.

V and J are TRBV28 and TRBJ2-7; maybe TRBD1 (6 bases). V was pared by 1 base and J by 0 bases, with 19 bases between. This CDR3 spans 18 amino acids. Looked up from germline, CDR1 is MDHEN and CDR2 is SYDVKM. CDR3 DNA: TGTGCCAGCAGTTTATTATGGTCGACAGGTAGCAGCTCCTACGAGCAGTACTTC. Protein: CASSLLWSTGSSSYEQYF. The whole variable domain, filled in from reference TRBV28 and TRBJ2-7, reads DVKVTQSSRYLVKRTGEKVFLECVQDMDHENMFWYRQDPGLGLRLIYFSYDVKMKEKGDIPEGYSVSREKKERFSLILESASTNQTSMYLCASSLLWSTGSSSYEQYFGPGTRLTVT.

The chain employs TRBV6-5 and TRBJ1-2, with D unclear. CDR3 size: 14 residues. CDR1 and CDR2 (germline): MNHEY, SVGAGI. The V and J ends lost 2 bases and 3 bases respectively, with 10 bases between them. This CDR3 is CASSYAGRHYGYTF. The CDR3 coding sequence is TGTGCCAGCAGTTACGCGGGCAGGCACTATGGCTACACCTTC.

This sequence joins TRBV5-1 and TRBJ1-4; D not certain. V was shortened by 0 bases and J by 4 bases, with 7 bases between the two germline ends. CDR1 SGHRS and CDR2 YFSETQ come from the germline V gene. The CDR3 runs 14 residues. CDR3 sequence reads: CASSLASGNEKLFF. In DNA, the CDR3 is TGCGCCAGCAGCTTGGCCAGCGGTAATGAAAAACTGTTTTTT.